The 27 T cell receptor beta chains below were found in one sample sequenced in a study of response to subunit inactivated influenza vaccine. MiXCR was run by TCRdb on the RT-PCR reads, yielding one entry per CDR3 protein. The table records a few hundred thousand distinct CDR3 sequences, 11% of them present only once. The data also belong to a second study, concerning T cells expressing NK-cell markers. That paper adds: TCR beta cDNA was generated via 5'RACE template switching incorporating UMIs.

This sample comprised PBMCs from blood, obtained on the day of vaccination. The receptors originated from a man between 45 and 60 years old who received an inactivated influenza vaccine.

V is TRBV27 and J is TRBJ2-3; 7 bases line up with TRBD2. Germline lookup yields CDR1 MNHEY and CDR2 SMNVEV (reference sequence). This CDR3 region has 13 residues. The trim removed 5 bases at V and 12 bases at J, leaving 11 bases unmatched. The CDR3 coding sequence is TGTGCCAGCAGTCCCCAGTCGGGGAGGGTACAGTATTTT. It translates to CASSPQSGRVQYF.

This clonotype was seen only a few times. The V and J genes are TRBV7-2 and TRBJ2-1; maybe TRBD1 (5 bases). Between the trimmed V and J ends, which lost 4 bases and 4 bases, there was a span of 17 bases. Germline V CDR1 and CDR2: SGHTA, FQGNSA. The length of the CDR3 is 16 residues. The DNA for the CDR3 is TGTGCCAGCAGCTCACGCCAGGGAACCCAATACAATGAGCAGTTCTTC. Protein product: CASSSRQGTQYNEQFF.

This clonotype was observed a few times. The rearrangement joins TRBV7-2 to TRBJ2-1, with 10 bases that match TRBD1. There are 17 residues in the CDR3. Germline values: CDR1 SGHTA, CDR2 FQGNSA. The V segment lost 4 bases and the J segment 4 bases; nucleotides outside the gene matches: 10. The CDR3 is CASSSGSGTGVYNEQFF. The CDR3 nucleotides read TGTGCCAGCAGCTCCGGGTCCGGGACAGGGGTATACAATGAGCAGTTCTTC.

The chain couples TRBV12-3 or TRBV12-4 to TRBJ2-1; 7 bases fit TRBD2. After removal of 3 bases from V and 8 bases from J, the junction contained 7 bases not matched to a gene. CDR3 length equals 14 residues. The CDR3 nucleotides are TGTGCCAGCAGTTTGTGGGAGGGCTTTTATGAGCAGTTCTTC. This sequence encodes CASSLWEGFYEQFF.

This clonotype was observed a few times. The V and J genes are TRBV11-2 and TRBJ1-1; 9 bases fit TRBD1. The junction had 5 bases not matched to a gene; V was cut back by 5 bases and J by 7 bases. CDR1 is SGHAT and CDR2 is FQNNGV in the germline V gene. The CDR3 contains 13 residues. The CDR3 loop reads CASSDDRGVEAFF. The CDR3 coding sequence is TGTGCCAGCAGCGACGACAGGGGGGTTGAAGCTTTCTTT. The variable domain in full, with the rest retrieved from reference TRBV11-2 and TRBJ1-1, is EAGVAQSPRYKIIEKRQSVAFWCNPISGHATLYWYQQILGQGPKLLIQFQNNGVVDDSQLPKDRFSAERLKGVDSTLKIQPAKLEDSAVYLCASSDDRGVEAFFGQGTRLTVV.

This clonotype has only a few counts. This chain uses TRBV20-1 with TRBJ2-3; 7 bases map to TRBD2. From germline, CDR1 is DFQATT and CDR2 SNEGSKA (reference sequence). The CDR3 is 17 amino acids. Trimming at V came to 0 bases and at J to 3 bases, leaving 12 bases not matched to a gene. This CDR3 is CSARDRPGREGTDTQYF. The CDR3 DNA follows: TGCAGTGCTAGAGATCGGCCGGGCAGGGAGGGGACAGATACGCAGTATTTT.

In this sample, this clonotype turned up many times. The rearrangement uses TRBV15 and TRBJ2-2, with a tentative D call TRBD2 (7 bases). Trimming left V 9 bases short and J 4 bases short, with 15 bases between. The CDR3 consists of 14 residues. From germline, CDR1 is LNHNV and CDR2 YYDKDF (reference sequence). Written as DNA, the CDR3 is TGTGCCACTGGAGGGGGGGCTAGCACCGGGGAGCTGTTTTTT. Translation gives CATGGGASTGELFF.

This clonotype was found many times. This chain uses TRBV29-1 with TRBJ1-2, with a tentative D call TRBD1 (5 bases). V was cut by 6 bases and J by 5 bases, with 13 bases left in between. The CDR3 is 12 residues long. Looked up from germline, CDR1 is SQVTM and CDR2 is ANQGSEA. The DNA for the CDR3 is TGCAGCGTGGGGACGGCCAGTTATGGCTACACCTTC. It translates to CSVGTASYGYTF.

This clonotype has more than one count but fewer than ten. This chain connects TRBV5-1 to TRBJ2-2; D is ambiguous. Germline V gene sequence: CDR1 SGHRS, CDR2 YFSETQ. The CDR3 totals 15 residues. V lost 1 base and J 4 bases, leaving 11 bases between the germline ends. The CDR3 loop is CASSLIGRTTGELFF. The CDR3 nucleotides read TGCGCCAGCAGCTTGATTGGGCGCACCACCGGGGAGCTGTTTTTT.

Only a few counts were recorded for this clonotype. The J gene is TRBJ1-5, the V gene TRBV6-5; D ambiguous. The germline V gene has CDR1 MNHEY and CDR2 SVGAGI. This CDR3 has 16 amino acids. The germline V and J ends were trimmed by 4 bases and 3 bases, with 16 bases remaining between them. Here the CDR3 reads CASSLPGLEHNQPQHF. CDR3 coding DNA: TGTGCCAGCAGTTTACCGGGTCTCGAGCACAATCAGCCCCAGCATTTT.

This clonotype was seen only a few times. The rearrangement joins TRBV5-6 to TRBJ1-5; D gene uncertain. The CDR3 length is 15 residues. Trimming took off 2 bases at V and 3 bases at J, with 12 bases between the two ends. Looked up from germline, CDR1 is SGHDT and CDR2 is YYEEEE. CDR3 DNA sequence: TGTGCCAGCAGCTTTGCTACAGCGATCAATCAGCCCCAGCATTTT. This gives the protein CASSFATAINQPQHF.

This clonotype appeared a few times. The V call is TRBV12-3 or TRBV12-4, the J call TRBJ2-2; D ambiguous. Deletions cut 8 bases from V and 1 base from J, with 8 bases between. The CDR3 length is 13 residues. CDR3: CASGERNTGELFF. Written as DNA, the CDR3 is TGTGCCAGCGGCGAGAGGAACACCGGGGAGCTGTTTTTT.

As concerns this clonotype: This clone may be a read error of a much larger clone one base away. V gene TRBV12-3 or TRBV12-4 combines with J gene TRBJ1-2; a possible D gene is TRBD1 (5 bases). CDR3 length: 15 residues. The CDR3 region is CASSPRQKGPYGYNF. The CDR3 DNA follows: TGTGCCAGCAGTCCCCGACAGAAGGGGCCCTATGGCTACAACTTC.

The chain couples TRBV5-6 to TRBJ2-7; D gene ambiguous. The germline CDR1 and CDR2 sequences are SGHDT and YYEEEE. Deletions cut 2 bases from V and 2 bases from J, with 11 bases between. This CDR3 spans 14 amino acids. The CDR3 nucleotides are TGTGCCAGCAGCTTTACGGTACGAACCTACGAGCAGTACTTC. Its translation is CASSFTVRTYEQYF.

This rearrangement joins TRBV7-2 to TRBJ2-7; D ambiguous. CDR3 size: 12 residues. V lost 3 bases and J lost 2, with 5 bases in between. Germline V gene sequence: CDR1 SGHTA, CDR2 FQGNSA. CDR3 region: CASSFPAYEQYF. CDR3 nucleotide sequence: TGTGCCAGCAGCTTTCCTGCCTACGAGCAGTACTTC.

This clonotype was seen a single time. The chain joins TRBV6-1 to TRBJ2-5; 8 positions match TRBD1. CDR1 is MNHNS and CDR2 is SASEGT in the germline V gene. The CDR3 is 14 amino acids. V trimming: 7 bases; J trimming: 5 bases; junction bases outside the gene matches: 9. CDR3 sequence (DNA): TGTGCCAGCAACAGACAGGGGTTTGAGGAGACCCAGTACTTC. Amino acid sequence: CASNRQGFEETQYF.

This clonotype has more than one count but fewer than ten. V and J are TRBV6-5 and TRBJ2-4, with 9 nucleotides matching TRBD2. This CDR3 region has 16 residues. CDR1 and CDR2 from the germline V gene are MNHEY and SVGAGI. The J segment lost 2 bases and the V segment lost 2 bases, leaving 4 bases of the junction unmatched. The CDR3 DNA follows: TGTGCCAGCAGTTACGTAGCGGGGGCCTCCAAAAACATTCAGTACTTC. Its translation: CASSYVAGASKNIQYF.

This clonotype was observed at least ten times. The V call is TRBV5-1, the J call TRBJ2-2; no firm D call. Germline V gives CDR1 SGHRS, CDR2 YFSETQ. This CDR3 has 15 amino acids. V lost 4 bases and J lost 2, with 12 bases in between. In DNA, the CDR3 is TGCGCCAGCAGCGTCGCAGACCTCAACACCGGGGAGCTGTTTTTT. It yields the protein CASSVADLNTGELFF.

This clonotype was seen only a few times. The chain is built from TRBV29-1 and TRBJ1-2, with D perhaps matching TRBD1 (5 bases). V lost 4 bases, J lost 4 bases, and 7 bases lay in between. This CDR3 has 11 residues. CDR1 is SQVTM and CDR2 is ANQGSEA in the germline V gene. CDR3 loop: CSVAGIYGYTF. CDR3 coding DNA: TGCAGCGTTGCAGGGATCTATGGCTACACCTTC.

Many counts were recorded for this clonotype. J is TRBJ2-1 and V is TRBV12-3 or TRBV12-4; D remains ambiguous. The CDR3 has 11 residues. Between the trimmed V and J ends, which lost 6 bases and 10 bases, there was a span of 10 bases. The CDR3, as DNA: TGTGCCAGCAGCTCGCGGTTGGAGCAGTTCTTC. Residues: CASSSRLEQFF.

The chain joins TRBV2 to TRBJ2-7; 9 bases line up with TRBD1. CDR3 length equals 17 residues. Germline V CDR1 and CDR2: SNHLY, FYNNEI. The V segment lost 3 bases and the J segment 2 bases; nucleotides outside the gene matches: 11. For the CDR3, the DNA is TGTGCCAGCAGTGATGGGACAGGGCATTGGAAGGCCTACGAGCAGTACTTC. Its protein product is CASSDGTGHWKAYEQYF.

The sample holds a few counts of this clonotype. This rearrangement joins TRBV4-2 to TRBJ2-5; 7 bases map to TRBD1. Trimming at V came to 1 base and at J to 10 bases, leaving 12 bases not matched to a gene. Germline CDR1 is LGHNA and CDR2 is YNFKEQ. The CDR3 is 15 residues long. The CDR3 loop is CASSQVGLQGVGQYF. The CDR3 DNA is TGTGCCAGCAGCCAAGTTGGGTTGCAGGGGGTCGGCCAGTACTTC.

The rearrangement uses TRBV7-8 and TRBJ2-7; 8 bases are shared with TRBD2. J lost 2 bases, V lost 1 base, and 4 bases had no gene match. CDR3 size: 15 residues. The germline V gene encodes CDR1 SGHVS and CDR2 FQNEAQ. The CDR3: CASSLVTSGPYEQYF. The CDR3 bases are TGTGCCAGCAGCTTAGTTACTAGCGGACCCTACGAGCAGTACTTC. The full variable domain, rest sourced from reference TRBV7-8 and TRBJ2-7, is GAGVSQSPRYKVAKRGQDVALRCDPISGHVSLFWYQQALGQGPEFLTYFQNEAQLDKSGLPSDRFFAERPEGSVSTLKIQRTQQEDSAVYLCASSLVTSGPYEQYFGPGTRLTVT.

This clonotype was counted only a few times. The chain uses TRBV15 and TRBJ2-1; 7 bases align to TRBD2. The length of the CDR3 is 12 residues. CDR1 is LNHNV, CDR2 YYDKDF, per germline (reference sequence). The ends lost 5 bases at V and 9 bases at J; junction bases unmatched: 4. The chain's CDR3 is CATSFTGGEQFF. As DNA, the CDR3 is TGTGCCACCAGCTTCACGGGGGGTGAGCAGTTCTTC.

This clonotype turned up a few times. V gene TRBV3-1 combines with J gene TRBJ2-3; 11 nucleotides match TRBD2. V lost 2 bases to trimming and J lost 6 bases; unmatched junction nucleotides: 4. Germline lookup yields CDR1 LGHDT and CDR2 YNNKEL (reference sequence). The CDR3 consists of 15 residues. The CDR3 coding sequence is TGTGCCAGCAGCCAAAGGAGGACTAGCGGGGATACGCAGTATTTT. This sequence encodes CASSQRRTSGDTQYF.

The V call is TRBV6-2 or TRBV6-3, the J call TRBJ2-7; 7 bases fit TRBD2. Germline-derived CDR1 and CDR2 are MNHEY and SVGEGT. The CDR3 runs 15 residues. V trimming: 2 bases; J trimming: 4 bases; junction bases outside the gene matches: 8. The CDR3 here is CASSYLGGVTYEQYF. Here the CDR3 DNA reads TGTGCCAGCAGTTACCTGGGAGGGGTGACTTACGAGCAGTACTTC.

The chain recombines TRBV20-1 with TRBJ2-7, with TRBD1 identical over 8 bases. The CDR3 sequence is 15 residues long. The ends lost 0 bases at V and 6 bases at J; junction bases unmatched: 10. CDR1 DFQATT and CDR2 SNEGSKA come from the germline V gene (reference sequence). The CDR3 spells CSARDSVRGRSEQYF. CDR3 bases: TGCAGTGCTAGAGATTCTGTCAGGGGGCGGTCCGAGCAGTACTTC.